These 21 T cell receptor beta chains were all obtained from the same sample, sequenced in a study of beta chain features in type 1 diabetes. Expressed TCRB transcripts were sequenced, since all the RNA that had been isolated was reverse transcribed. Profiled with immunoSEQ multiplex PCR; TCRdb holds only in-frame clones, not every one. This table holds hundreds of thousands of clones, around 8% found once. Sequenced input: central memory CD4+ T cells from blood. The receptors come from a woman under 30 in good health.

This clone has a count of ten or more. The chain joins TRBV7-9 to TRBJ2-2; no clear D. V was cut by 4 bases and J by 3 bases, with 12 bases left in between. Germline CDR1 and CDR2: SEHNR and FQNEAQ (reference sequence). The CDR3 extends over 15 amino acids. CDR3 amino acids: CASSSISPDTGELFF. The DNA for the CDR3 is TGTGCCAGCAGCTCGATCTCTCCCGACACCGGGGAGCTGTTTTTT.

The chain carries TRBV27 and TRBJ2-7; D may be TRBD2 (6 bases). Germline V gives CDR1 MNHEY, CDR2 SMNVEV (reference sequence). Trimming left V 5 bases short and J 1 base short, with 12 bases between. The CDR3 spans 14 residues. DNA for the CDR3: TGTGCCAGCAGTCCCATGGAGGGATCCTACGAGCAGTACTTC. This gives the protein CASSPMEGSYEQYF.

This clone was seen more than once but under ten times. The J gene is TRBJ1-1, the V gene TRBV5-1; 9 bases map to TRBD1. CDR3 length: 15 residues. With 4 bases clipped from V and 4 bases from J, the junction kept 8 bases outside the gene matches. From germline, CDR1 is SGHRS and CDR2 YFSETQ. CDR3 loop: CASSPPGQGSTEAFF. The CDR3, as DNA: TGCGCCAGCAGCCCTCCCGGACAGGGGTCCACTGAAGCTTTCTTT.

This clone was counted a few times. The rearrangement joins TRBV28 to TRBJ2-4; possible D gene TRBD1, 5 bases. Per germline, CDR1 MDHEN and CDR2 SYDVKM. The CDR3 length is 14 residues. V gave up 6 bases and J gave up 2 bases, with 11 bases separating them. The CDR3: CASRAGNTKNIQYF. As DNA, the CDR3 is TGTGCCAGCAGAGCAGGGAACACCAAAAACATTCAGTACTTC.

This clone came up many times. J is TRBJ1-1 and V is TRBV11-2, with D tentatively TRBD1 (6 bases). The germline V gene encodes CDR1 SGHAT and CDR2 FQNNGV. Trimming shortened V by 5 bases and J by 2 bases, and 18 bases separated the two germline ends. This CDR3 comprises 16 residues. The CDR3 loop is CASSRNGGRLNTEAFF. CDR3 bases: TGTGCCAGCAGCCGAAATGGGGGGCGCTTAAACACTGAAGCTTTCTTT.

The chain links TRBV5-1 to TRBJ2-1, with a weak D call TRBD1 (6 bases). Trimming shortened V by 0 bases and J by 6 bases, and 13 bases separated the two germline ends. This CDR3 region has 15 residues. In germline, CDR1 is SGHRS, CDR2 YFSETQ. The CDR3 sequence is CASSLGWMGANEQFF. The CDR3, as DNA: TGCGCCAGCAGCTTGGGGTGGATGGGGGCCAATGAGCAGTTCTTC.

In this sample, this clone turned up a few times. J is TRBJ2-7 and V is TRBV9; weak D call: TRBD2 (6 bases). Deletions cut 0 bases from V and 3 bases from J, with 10 bases between. The CDR3 loop spans 14 amino acids. From germline, CDR1 is SGDLS and CDR2 YYNGEE. CDR3 nucleotide sequence: TGTGCCAGCAGCGTAGATAGCGGCTACTACGAGCAGTACTTC. This encodes CASSVDSGYYEQYF.

This clone was detected a few times. The chain uses TRBV7-2 and TRBJ1-5, with D uncertain. The V end was cut by 5 bases, the J end by 0 bases, with 11 bases between. From germline, CDR1 is SGHTA and CDR2 FQGNSA. This CDR3 comprises 15 residues. CDR3 sequence: CASSVSGVSNQPQHF. The CDR3 DNA sequence: TGTGCCAGCAGCGTCAGTGGGGTTAGCAATCAGCCCCAGCATTTT.

The genes are TRBV7-8 and TRBJ2-7, with 11 bases lining up with TRBD2. The J segment lost 7 bases and the V segment lost 4 bases, leaving 6 bases of the junction unmatched. The CDR3 totals 14 residues. From germline, CDR1 is SGHVS and CDR2 FQNEAQ. As DNA, the CDR3 is TGTGCCAGCAGCTCTACTAGCGGGAGAATAGAGCAGTACTTC. Translated: CASSSTSGRIEQYF.

This clone was counted between two and nine times. The chain couples TRBV29-1 to TRBJ2-3, with D uncertain. Germline-derived CDR1 and CDR2 are SQVTM and ANQGSEA. Trimming removed 6 bases from V and 1 base from J, with 11 bases in between. The CDR3 loop spans 13 amino acids. The CDR3 DNA follows: TGCAGCGTCGATGGGCATGGCACAGATACGCAGTATTTT. Its translation is CSVDGHGTDTQYF.

Many counts were recorded for this clone. The chain has TRBV28 and TRBJ1-1; D perhaps matches TRBD1 (5 bases). CDR1 is MDHEN and CDR2 is SYDVKM in the germline V gene. Trimming pared 6 bases from V and 0 bases from J, leaving 11 bases between. This CDR3 comprises 14 residues. The CDR3 here is CASRGPSMNTEAFF. CDR3 in DNA: TGTGCCAGCAGGGGACCCTCCATGAACACTGAAGCTTTCTTT. The complete variable domain, with remaining parts taken from reference TRBV28 and TRBJ1-1, reads DVKVTQSSRYLVKRTGEKVFLECVQDMDHENMFWYRQDPGLGLRLIYFSYDVKMKEKGDIPEGYSVSREKKERFSLILESASTNQTSMYLCASRGPSMNTEAFFGQGTRLTVV.

V usage is TRBV7-2 and J usage is TRBJ2-3; D ambiguous. V lost 6 bases, J lost 2 bases, and 12 bases lay in between. The CDR3 loop spans 14 amino acids. Germline CDR1 is SGHTA and CDR2 is FQGNSA. The CDR3 sequence is CASSLLGHTDTQYF. CDR3 bases: TGTGCCAGCAGTCTCCTGGGCCACACAGATACGCAGTATTTT.

This sequence joins TRBV5-6 and TRBJ1-1; 7 bases match TRBD1. The CDR3 length is 13 residues. Germline V gene data show CDR1 as SGHDT and CDR2 as YYEEEE. V was clipped by 4 bases and J by 8 bases; unmatched bases: 8. The CDR3 DNA is TGTGCCAGCAGCCCCCGGACAGGCATCGAAGCTTTCTTT. Its protein is CASSPRTGIEAFF.

The sample holds a few counts of this clone. The V call is TRBV19, the J call TRBJ2-6; perhaps TRBD1 as D (6 bases). There are 16 residues in the CDR3. The V gene's germline CDR1 is LNHDA and CDR2 SQIVND (reference sequence). The V and J ends lost 4 bases and 0 bases respectively, with 10 bases between them. The CDR3 loop is CASSTGHSSGANVLTF. CDR3 bases: TGTGCCAGTAGTACGGGACACAGCTCTGGGGCCAACGTCCTGACTTTC.

This clone was counted many times. This rearrangement joins TRBV29-1 to TRBJ2-1; D gene ambiguous. From germline, CDR1 is SQVTM and CDR2 ANQGSEA. Trimming took 6 bases from V and 6 from J, leaving 18 bases between them. The CDR3 loop spans 14 amino acids. CDR3: CSVILNRNPNEQFF. The CDR3 DNA reads TGCAGCGTGATCCTTAATAGGAACCCCAATGAGCAGTTCTTC.

The J gene is TRBJ2-2, the V gene TRBV7-2; TRBD1 is a possible D gene (5 bases). V was pared by 7 bases and J by 5 bases, with 17 bases between. Germline CDR1 is SGHTA and CDR2 is FQGNSA. The CDR3 is made up of 15 amino acids. The CDR3 nucleotides read TGTGCCAGCACTAAGCCAGGGCAAAGGACCGGGGAGCTGTTTTTT. This encodes CASTKPGQRTGELFF.

This clone has a count of ten or more. This chain joins TRBV4-3 and TRBJ2-3, with 8 positions matching TRBD2. The junction had 3 bases not matched to a gene; V was cut back by 4 bases and J by 0 bases. Germline V gene data show CDR1 as LGHNA and CDR2 as YSLEER. CDR3 length equals 15 residues. The CDR3 bases are TGCGCCAGCAGCCTCAGACTAGCGAGCACAGATACGCAGTATTTT. Translating gives CASSLRLASTDTQYF.

The gene calls are TRBV4-2 and TRBJ1-2; possible D gene TRBD1, 5 bases. Looked up from germline, CDR1 is LGHNA and CDR2 is YNFKEQ. The germline V and J ends were trimmed by 0 bases and 2 bases, with 10 bases remaining between them. CDR3 length equals 15 residues. The CDR3 DNA follows: TGTGCCAGCAGCCAAGAGGGACCGCACAACTATGGCTACACCTTC. This encodes CASSQEGPHNYGYTF.

V gene TRBV2 combines with J gene TRBJ2-1; TRBD2 is a possible D gene (6 bases). There are 14 residues in the CDR3. V was trimmed by 4 bases and J by 3 bases, leaving 10 bases between them. Germline V CDR1 and CDR2: SNHLY, FYNNEI. For the CDR3, the DNA is TGTGCCAGCAGTGGGGAGGTAGTCTACAATGAGCAGTTCTTC. Translating gives CASSGEVVYNEQFF.

This clone turned up a few times. The chain employs TRBV18 and TRBJ1-4; 7 bases agree with TRBD1. Germline V gene lookup returns CDR1 KGHSH and CDR2 LQKENI. The CDR3 length is 14 residues. Trimming at V came to 4 bases and at J to 8 bases, leaving 7 bases not matched to a gene. CDR3 sequence: CASSRSQGGEKLFF. CDR3 DNA sequence: TGTGCCAGCTCACGAAGCCAAGGGGGCGAAAAACTGTTTTTT.

This clone was detected many times. The J gene is TRBJ2-1, the V gene TRBV10-3, with 7 nucleotides matching TRBD2. CDR3 size: 15 residues. The germline CDR1 and CDR2 sequences are ENHRY and SYGVKD. The V segment lost 4 bases and the J segment 5 bases; nucleotides outside the gene matches: 8. The CDR3 DNA reads TGTGCCATCAGTGCCCAACTAGCGACAGACAATGAGCAGTTCTTC. This gives the protein CAISAQLATDNEQFF.